This entry lists 20 T cell receptor beta chains sequenced from one sample in a study of blood T cell repertoires in COVID-19. Libraries were prepared by immunoSEQ multiplex PCR; TCRdb keeps only in-frame clonotypes and omits some of them. The repertoire holds 160,000 or so clones, with 80% as singletons. Sequencing input: PBMCs or T cells enriched from blood (not recorded which). These receptors were obtained from a woman aged 60-75 years who had recovered from COVID-19.

The rearrangement links TRBV24-1 to TRBJ1-2; tentative D call: TRBD1 (6 bases). In germline, CDR1 is KGHDR, CDR2 SFDVKD. Trimming stripped 7 bases from V and 5 bases from J, with 13 bases between. The length of the CDR3 is 13 residues. CDR3 sequence reads: CATRITGIYGYTF. DNA of the CDR3: TGTGCCACCAGAATAACAGGGATTTATGGCTACACCTTC.

The genes are TRBV24-1 and TRBJ1-1, with no clear D. The CDR3 spans 13 residues. The V gene's germline CDR1 is KGHDR and CDR2 SFDVKD. V lost 2 bases and J lost 2, with 5 bases in between. Here the CDR3 DNA reads TGTGCCACCAGTGATTATGGCAACACTGAAGCTTTCTTT. Its protein is CATSDYGNTEAFF.

The V call is TRBV3-1 (or the pseudogene TRBV3-2), the J call TRBJ2-5; D is undetermined. CDR1 and CDR2 (germline): LGHDT, YNNKEL (reference sequence). This CDR3 spans 12 amino acids. V dropped 4 bases and J dropped 3 bases, with 6 bases sitting between them. As DNA, the CDR3 is TGTGCCAGCAGCCCCCGGGAAGAGACCCAGTACTTC. Its protein is CASSPREETQYF.

This clone was found once. The V gene is TRBV2, the J gene TRBJ1-2; 7 bases are a match to TRBD1. Germline values: CDR1 SNHLY, CDR2 FYNNEI. CDR3 length equals 12 residues. The V gene end was trimmed by 6 bases and the J gene end by 7 bases; junction bases not matched to a gene: 5. CDR3 DNA: TGTGCCAGCAGCCGACAGGGACCTGGCTACACCTTC. This gives the protein CASSRQGPGYTF.

The chain couples TRBV6-5 to TRBJ2-7; 10 nucleotides line up with TRBD1. V trimming: 11 bases; J trimming: 7 bases; junction bases outside the gene matches: 11. The CDR3 consists of 13 residues. Per the germline V gene, CDR1 is MNHEY and CDR2 is SVGAGI. The CDR3 nucleotides are TGTGCCGCTTCCGGGACAGGGGTGAGGGAGCAGTACTTC. Translating it yields CAASGTGVREQYF.

The rearrangement uses TRBV7-8 and TRBJ1-5, with 7 bases matching TRBD1. CDR3 size: 14 residues. V dropped 7 bases and J dropped 2; count of bases not matched to a gene: 5. Per germline, CDR1 SGHVS and CDR2 FQNEAQ. The CDR3 DNA reads as TGTGCCAGCAAGGGGGCTGGGGGCAATCAGCCCCAGCATTTT. The encoded protein is CASKGAGGNQPQHF.

The chain links TRBV6-6 to TRBJ1-2, with TRBD1 matching 9 bases. From germline, CDR1 is MNHNY and CDR2 SVGAGI (reference sequence). The CDR3 runs to 16 residues. V dropped 6 bases and J dropped 4; count of bases not matched to a gene: 12. The CDR3 protein is CASRRQGGSPSYGYTF. The CDR3 nucleotides read TGTGCCAGCAGACGACAGGGGGGCTCGCCGTCCTATGGCTACACCTTC.

The V and J genes are TRBV3-1 (or the pseudogene TRBV3-2) and TRBJ2-7, with D unresolved. Trimming removed 0 bases at V and 4 bases at J, with 16 bases between. The V gene's germline CDR1 is LGHDT and CDR2 YNNKEL (reference sequence). This CDR3 region has 16 residues. CDR3 sequence reads: CASSQDLPHSLYEQYF. In DNA, the CDR3 is TGTGCCAGCAGCCAAGATCTTCCCCACTCGTTATACGAGCAGTACTTC.

The V gene is TRBV29-1, the J gene TRBJ2-5; TRBD2 aligns across 12 bases. J was trimmed by 2 bases and V by 7 bases; bases with no gene match: 8. Germline V gene data show CDR1 as SQVTM and CDR2 as ANQGSEA. The CDR3 extends over 15 amino acids. The CDR3 reads CSGQTSGGRQETQYF. The CDR3 DNA is TGCAGCGGCCAGACTAGCGGGGGACGTCAAGAGACCCAGTACTTC.

This clone occurred once. This sequence joins TRBV6-5 and TRBJ1-1; TRBD1 matches 9 bases. Per the germline V gene, CDR1 is MNHEY and CDR2 is SVGAGI. The V and J ends lost 6 bases and 3 bases, in that order; junction bases with no gene match: 8. The CDR3 covers 15 residues. The CDR3 sequence: CASSGTGRKYTEAFF. In nucleotides, the CDR3 is TGTGCCAGCAGCGGGACAGGGCGTAAATACACTGAAGCTTTCTTT.

The chain employs TRBV9 and TRBJ2-1, with 14 bases aligning to TRBD2. The CDR3 extends over 16 amino acids. With 3 bases clipped from V and 7 bases from J, the junction kept 6 bases outside the gene matches. CDR1 is SGDLS, CDR2 YYNGEE, per germline. CDR3 coding DNA: TGTGCCAGCAGCGCCGGACTAGCGGGGGGTCTGAATGAGCAGTTCTTC. Encoded protein: CASSAGLAGGLNEQFF.

This clone was counted between two and nine times. The chain carries TRBV3-1 (or the pseudogene TRBV3-2) and TRBJ1-1, with D unclear. V was trimmed by 0 bases and J by 11 bases, leaving 13 bases between them. The CDR3 extends over 13 amino acids. CDR1 is LGHDT and CDR2 is YNNKEL in the germline V gene (reference sequence). The CDR3 region is CASSQDIGFGAFF. DNA of the CDR3: TGTGCCAGCAGCCAAGATATCGGGTTTGGGGCTTTCTTT.

This clone was seen only a few times. This chain uses TRBV28 with TRBJ1-5; D call uncertain. Germline CDR1 and CDR2: MDHEN and SYDVKM. V was clipped by 6 bases and J by 5 bases, with 17 bases between them. The CDR3 is 15 residues long. CDR3 DNA: TGTGCCAGCAGGTCTCCCCAGGCAGGCTATCAGCCCCAGCATTTT. It specifies CASRSPQAGYQPQHF.

The chain combines TRBV27 with TRBJ1-1; tentative D call: TRBD1 (6 bases). V shed 2 bases and J shed 3 bases, with 10 bases lying between them. CDR1 and CDR2 (germline): MNHEY, SMNVEV (reference sequence). The CDR3 contains 14 residues. The CDR3: CASSLQGFYTEAFF. The CDR3 region has the DNA TGTGCCAGCAGTTTACAGGGGTTTTACACTGAAGCTTTCTTT.

This rearrangement joins TRBV6-1 to TRBJ2-4, with TRBD2 identical over 13 bases. The trim removed 2 bases at V and 0 bases at J, leaving 7 bases unmatched. CDR3 size: 19 residues. CDR1 and CDR2 from the germline V gene are MNHNS and SASEGT. CDR3 sequence: CASSELTSGGRLAKNIQYF. The CDR3 DNA reads TGTGCCAGCAGTGAATTGACTAGCGGGGGGAGACTAGCCAAAAACATTCAGTACTTC.

This clone is a singleton in its sample. V usage is TRBV6-5 and J usage is TRBJ2-3, with D possibly matching TRBD2 (7 bases). Trimming cost V 7 bases and J 4 bases, with 12 bases left between them. CDR1 is MNHEY, CDR2 SVGAGI, per germline. CDR3 length equals 13 residues. The CDR3 DNA is TGTGCCAGCAAGACGGGGGGCGCAGATACGCAGTATTTT. This translates into CASKTGGADTQYF.

The chain joins TRBV11-2 to TRBJ2-4; tentatively, D is TRBD1 (6 bases). The V and J ends lost 3 bases and 1 base respectively, with 7 bases between them. The CDR3 runs 14 residues. CDR1 is SGHAT, CDR2 FQNNGV, per germline. The CDR3 is CASSFTGAKNIQYF. DNA for the CDR3: TGTGCCAGCAGCTTTACAGGGGCCAAAAACATTCAGTACTTC.

The CDR3 loop reads CASSYLIKPTYEQYF. DNA for the CDR3: TGTGCCAGCAGTTACCTGATCAAGCCAACCTACGAGCAGTACTTC. The V call is TRBV6-5, the J call TRBJ2-7, with D hard to call. The V gene's germline CDR1 is MNHEY and CDR2 SVGAGI. The CDR3 runs 15 residues. V lost 2 bases and J 2 bases, leaving 13 bases between the germline ends.

The rearrangement links TRBV7-2 to TRBJ2-7; D gene unclear. Looked up from germline, CDR1 is SGHTA and CDR2 is FQGNSA. The CDR3 is 12 residues long. Trimming took off 5 bases at V and 3 bases at J, with 8 bases between the two ends. In nucleotides, the CDR3 is TGTGCCAGCAGCCCCCCCAACTACGAGCAGTACTTC. As protein: CASSPPNYEQYF.

The chain uses TRBV5-1 and TRBJ2-3; 8 bases line up with TRBD2. The V gene end was trimmed by 3 bases and the J gene end by 3 bases; junction bases not matched to a gene: 9. The CDR3 loop spans 16 amino acids. The germline CDR1 and CDR2 sequences are SGHRS and YFSETQ. The CDR3 region is CASSWGLAGFTDTQYF. The CDR3 nucleotides are TGCGCCAGCAGCTGGGGGCTAGCGGGTTTTACAGATACGCAGTATTTT.